One and the same sample provided the 10 T cell receptor beta chains below, sequenced in a study of metastatic and nonmetastatic thyroid tumors. All patients were untreated before thyroid surgery. Via MiXCR, TCRdb re-called the PCR reads. The table lists 14,000 to 15,000 clones, 20% to 25% of them singletons. Sample: tumor tissue. The receptor source for this set is a female donor with papillary thyroid cancer or a benign thyroid nodule (not recorded which). Some clones in this sample may be carry-over from other donors' samples.

In this sample, this clone turned up many times. This chain connects TRBV5-1 to TRBJ2-1; the match to TRBD2 covers 10 bases. Germline V gene lookup returns CDR1 SGHRS and CDR2 YFSETQ. With V trimmed by 2 bases and J by 1 base, 3 bases remained unmatched. The CDR3 covers 16 residues. CDR3 amino acids: CASSLTSGASYNEQFF. The CDR3 DNA sequence: TGCGCCAGCAGCTTAACTAGCGGGGCTTCCTACAATGAGCAGTTCTTC.

This clone is classed as medium-sized. The chain carries TRBV5-6 and TRBJ1-6; D call uncertain. The CDR3 runs 12 residues. Trimming stripped 2 bases from V and 10 bases from J, with 7 bases between. Germline V gene sequence: CDR1 SGHDT, CDR2 YYEEEE. The CDR3 coding sequence is TGTGCCAGCAGCTTTGCCACCTCACCCCTCCACTTT. Amino acid sequence: CASSFATSPLHF.

This clone is labeled medium-sized. The chain recombines TRBV2 with TRBJ1-6; the D gene is possibly TRBD1 (5 bases). The germline V gene encodes CDR1 SNHLY and CDR2 FYNNEI. Trimming removed 6 bases at V and 7 bases at J, with 13 bases between. This CDR3 spans 14 amino acids. The CDR3 DNA reads TGTGCCAGCAGCCTCGGGACGGAGAATTCACCCCTCCACTTT. It encodes CASSLGTENSPLHF.

The rearrangement joins TRBV27 to TRBJ1-2, with D perhaps TRBD1 (6 bases). Germline V lookup: CDR1 MNHEY, CDR2 SMNVEV (reference sequence). The CDR3 length is 13 residues. Trimming took 0 bases from V and 8 from J, leaving 10 bases between them. In nucleotides, the CDR3 is TGTGCCAGCAGTTTATCTTCCAGGGGAGGCTACACCTTC. This translates into CASSLSSRGGYTF.

This clone came up a few times. V gene TRBV6-1 combines with J gene TRBJ1-3; 8 bases agree with TRBD1. Trimming took 2 bases from V and 3 from J; bases not matched to a gene: 6. The CDR3 totals 16 residues. CDR1 and CDR2 (germline): MNHNS, SASEGT. Here the CDR3 reads CASSESDREGGNTIYF. The CDR3 nucleotides read TGTGCCAGCAGTGAATCGGACAGGGAAGGTGGAAACACCATATATTTT.

The J gene is TRBJ1-6, the V gene TRBV30; the match to TRBD1 covers 9 bases. This CDR3 is built from 15 residues. Germline lookup yields CDR1 GTSNPN and CDR2 SVGIG (reference sequence). Trimming cost V 3 bases and J 9 bases; bases outside gene matches: 9. Here the CDR3 reads CAWSKSGTGFSPLHF. CDR3 bases: TGTGCCTGGAGCAAAAGCGGGACAGGGTTTTCACCCCTCCACTTT.

In its sample, this clone was seen a few times. V and J are TRBV2 and TRBJ2-7, with D possibly TRBD1 on 5 matching bases. In germline, CDR1 is SNHLY, CDR2 FYNNEI. Trimming took off 9 bases at V and 2 bases at J, with 14 bases between the two ends. CDR3 size: 13 residues. CDR3 sequence reads: CASSGIGTYEQYF. The CDR3 DNA reads as TGTGCCAGTTCAGGGATAGGGACCTACGAGCAGTACTTC.

There are a few counts of this clone. The rearrangement uses TRBV19 and TRBJ2-7, with unresolved D. Looked up from germline, CDR1 is LNHDA and CDR2 is SQIVND (reference sequence). CDR3 length: 11 residues. V was trimmed by 3 bases and J by 6 bases, leaving 6 bases between them. The CDR3 DNA reads TGTGCCAGTAGTATCTTTGGCGAGCAGTACTTC. Protein sequence: CASSIFGEQYF.

V gene TRBV11-1 combines with J gene TRBJ2-1; 9 nucleotides match TRBD1. This CDR3 comprises 15 residues. V trimming: 8 bases; J trimming: 5 bases; junction bases outside the gene matches: 10. CDR1 is SGHAT and CDR2 is FQDESV in the germline V gene (reference sequence). The CDR3 here is CASGSVGTGNNEQFF. Here the CDR3 DNA reads TGTGCCAGCGGGTCCGTCGGGACAGGGAACAATGAGCAGTTCTTC. Filled out from reference TRBV11-1 and TRBJ2-1, the complete variable domain reads EAEVAQSPRYKITEKSQAVAFWCDPISGHATLYWYRQILGQGPELLVQFQDESVVDDSQLPKDRFSAERLKGVDSTLKIQPAELGDSAMYLCASGSVGTGNNEQFFGPGTRLTVL.

This clone is categorized as medium-sized (0.01 to 0.1%). The rearrangement links TRBV11-1 to TRBJ1-1, with D unresolved. V was pared by 5 bases and J by 5 bases, with 21 bases between. Germline V gene data show CDR1 as SGHAT and CDR2 as FQDESV (reference sequence). CDR3 length: 16 residues. The CDR3 DNA follows: TGTGCCAGCAGCCAACCGCCTGGAGGAGCTAGGACTGAAGCTTTCTTT. It codes for CASSQPPGGARTEAFF.